The subject of this entry is one TCR beta chain. The sample originates from a study of blood T cell repertoires in COVID-19. The CDR3 length is 15 residues. The V gene end was trimmed by 3 bases and the J gene end by 2 bases; junction bases not matched to a gene: 4. Germline V gene data show CDR1 as SGHRS and CDR2 as YFSETQ. In the original workflow: Amplification of reference gene primers provided the estimated nucleated cell counts. TCRdb keeps only in-frame clones here, not all; method: immunoSEQ multiplex PCR. Clone size and V and J calls were adopted from that table, with D and trimming inferred from the DNA. The sample yields 130,000 to 150,000 clones, 88% seen once.

The receptor was isolated from a human donor in a cohort sampled during active COVID-19. Sequenced material: peripheral blood. The rearrangement joins TRBV5-1 to TRBJ2-1, with 8 bases identical to TRBD2. The chain's CDR3 is CASSSAGGPYNEQFF. CDR3 DNA: TGCGCCAGCAGCTCCGCGGGGGGACCCTACAATGAGCAGTTCTTC.